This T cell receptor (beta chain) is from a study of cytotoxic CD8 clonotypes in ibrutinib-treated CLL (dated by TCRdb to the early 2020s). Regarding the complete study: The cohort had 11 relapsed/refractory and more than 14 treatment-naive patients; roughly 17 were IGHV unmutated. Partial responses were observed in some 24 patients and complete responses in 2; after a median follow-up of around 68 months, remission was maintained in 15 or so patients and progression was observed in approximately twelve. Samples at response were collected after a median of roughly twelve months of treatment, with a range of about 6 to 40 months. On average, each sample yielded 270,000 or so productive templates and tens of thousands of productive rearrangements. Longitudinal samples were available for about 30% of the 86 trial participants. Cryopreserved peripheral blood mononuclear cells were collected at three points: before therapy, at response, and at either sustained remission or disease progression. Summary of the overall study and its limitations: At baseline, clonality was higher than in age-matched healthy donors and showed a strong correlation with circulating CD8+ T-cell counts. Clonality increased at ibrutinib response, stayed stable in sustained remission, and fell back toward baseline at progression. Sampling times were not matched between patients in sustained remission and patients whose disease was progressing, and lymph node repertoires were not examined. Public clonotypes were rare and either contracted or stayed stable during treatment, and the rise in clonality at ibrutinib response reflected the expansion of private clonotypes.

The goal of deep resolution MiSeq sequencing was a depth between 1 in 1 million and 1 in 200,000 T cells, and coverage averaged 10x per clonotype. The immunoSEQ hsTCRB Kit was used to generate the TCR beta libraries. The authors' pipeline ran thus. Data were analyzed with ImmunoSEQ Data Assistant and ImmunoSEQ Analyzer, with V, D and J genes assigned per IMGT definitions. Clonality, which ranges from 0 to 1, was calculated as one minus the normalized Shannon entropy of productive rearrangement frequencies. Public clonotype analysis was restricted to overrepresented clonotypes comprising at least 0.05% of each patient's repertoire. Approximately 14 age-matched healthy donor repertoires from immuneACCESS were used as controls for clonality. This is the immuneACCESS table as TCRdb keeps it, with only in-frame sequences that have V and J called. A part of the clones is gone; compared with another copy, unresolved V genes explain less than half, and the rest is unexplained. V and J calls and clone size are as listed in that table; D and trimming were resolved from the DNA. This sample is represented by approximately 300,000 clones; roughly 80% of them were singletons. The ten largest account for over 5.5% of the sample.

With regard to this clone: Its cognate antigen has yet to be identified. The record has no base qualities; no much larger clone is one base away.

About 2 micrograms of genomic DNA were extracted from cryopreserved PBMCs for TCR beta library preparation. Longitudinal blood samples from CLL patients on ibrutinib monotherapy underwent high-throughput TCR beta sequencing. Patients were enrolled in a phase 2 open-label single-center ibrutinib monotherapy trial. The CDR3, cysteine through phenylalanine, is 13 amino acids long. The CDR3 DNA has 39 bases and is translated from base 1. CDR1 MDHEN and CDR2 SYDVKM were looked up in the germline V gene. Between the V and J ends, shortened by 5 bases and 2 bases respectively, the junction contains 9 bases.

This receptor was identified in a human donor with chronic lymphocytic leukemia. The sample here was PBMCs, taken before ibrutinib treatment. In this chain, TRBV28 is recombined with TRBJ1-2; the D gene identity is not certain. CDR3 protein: CASSPAQNYGYTF. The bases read TGTGCCAGCAGTCCCGCCCAGAACTATGGCTACACCTTC.